This TCR beta chain comes out of a study of shared clonotypes between healthy human individuals. The CDR3 has 16 residues. Per the germline V gene, CDR1 is MDHEN and CDR2 is SYDVKM. The V and J ends lost 3 bases and 5 bases respectively, with 19 bases between them. Data came from immunoSEQ multiplex PCR; TCRdb stores just in-frame clones and leaves some out. Here the sample spans more than 900,000 clones, approximately 78% being singletons. A split of CD4+ cells into CD45RA+ naive and CD45RA-negative memory subsets was performed. This chain connects TRBV28 to TRBJ1-2; D remains ambiguous. The source material was memory CD4+ T cells from PBMCs. Subset given: CD45RA-negative fraction. The TCR was taken from a man between 18 and 29 years old in good health. Some clones in this sample may be carry-over from other donors' samples. In nucleotides, the CDR3 is TGTGCCAGCAGTTTCCCTGCTAGGTTGGGTTTTTATGGCTACACCTTC. This encodes CASSFPARLGFYGYTF.